The clone carrying this T cell receptor (beta chain) was picked up many times. Its antigen is as yet unknown. V was shortened by 8 bases and J by 0 bases, with 8 bases between the two germline ends. The CDR3 is 13 amino acids. Germline V CDR1 and CDR2: SGHRS, YFSETQ. The sample is drawn from a study of T-cell reconstitution after alpha-beta-depleted transplantation in children. Study-level findings and limits: About two months after transplant, alpha-beta T cells reportedly came from several hundred expanded graft clones. Once a year had passed after transplant, T-cell counts and diversity came mostly from newly produced T cells.

A library of TCRbeta sequences, prepared with unique molecular identifiers, was generated. TCRdb fed the PCR reads into MiXCR, producing one record per CDR3 protein. The repertoire holds about 590,000 distinct CDR3 sequences, with 13% as singletons. The source of this sequence is a male patient between 5 and 17 years old who had a stem cell transplant for acute myeloid leukemia, so the T cells may come from the graft donor. Sequenced here: PBMCs, mostly from graft donor cells, sampled 360 days after TCRalphabeta/CD19-depleted stem cell transplant. The V and J genes are TRBV5-1 and TRBJ2-2; D possibly corresponds to TRBD1 (6 bases). CDR3 DNA sequence: TGCGCCAGTCGACAGGCGAACACCGGGGAGCTGTTTTTT. It encodes CASRQANTGELFF.